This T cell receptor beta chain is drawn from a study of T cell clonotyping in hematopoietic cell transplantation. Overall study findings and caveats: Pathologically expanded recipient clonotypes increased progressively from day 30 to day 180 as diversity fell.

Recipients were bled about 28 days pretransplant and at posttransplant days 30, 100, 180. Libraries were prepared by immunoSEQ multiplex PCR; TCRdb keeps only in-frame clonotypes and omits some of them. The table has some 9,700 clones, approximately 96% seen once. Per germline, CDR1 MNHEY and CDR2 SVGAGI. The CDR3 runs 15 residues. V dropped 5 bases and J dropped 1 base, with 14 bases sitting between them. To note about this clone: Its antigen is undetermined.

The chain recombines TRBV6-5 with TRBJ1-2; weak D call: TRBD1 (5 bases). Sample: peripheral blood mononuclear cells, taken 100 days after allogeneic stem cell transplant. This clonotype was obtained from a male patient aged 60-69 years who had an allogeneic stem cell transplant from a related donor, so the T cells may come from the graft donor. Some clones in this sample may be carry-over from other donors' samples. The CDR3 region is CASSGTGVDNYGYTF. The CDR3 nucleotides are TGTGCCAGCAGTGGTACGGGGGTAGATAACTATGGCTACACCTTC.